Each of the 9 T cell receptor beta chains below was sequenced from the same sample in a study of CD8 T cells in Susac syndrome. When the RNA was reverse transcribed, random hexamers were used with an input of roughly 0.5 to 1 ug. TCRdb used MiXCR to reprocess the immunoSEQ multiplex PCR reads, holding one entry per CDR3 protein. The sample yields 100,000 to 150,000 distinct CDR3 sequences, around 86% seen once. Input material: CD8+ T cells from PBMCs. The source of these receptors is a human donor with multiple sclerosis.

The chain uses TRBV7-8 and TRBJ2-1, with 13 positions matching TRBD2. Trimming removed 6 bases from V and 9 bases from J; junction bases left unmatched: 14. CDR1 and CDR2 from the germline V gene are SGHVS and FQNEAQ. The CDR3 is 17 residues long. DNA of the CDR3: TGTGCCAGCAGATCCAAGATGGGGACTAGCGGGACGAGTGAGCAGTTCTTC. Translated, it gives CASRSKMGTSGTSEQFF.

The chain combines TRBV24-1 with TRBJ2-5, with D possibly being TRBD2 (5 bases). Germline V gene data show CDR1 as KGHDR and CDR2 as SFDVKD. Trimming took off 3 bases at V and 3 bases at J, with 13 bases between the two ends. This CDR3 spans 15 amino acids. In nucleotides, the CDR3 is TGTGCCACCAGTGATCCCCGAGGGATGGAAGAGACCCAGTACTTC. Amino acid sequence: CATSDPRGMEETQYF.

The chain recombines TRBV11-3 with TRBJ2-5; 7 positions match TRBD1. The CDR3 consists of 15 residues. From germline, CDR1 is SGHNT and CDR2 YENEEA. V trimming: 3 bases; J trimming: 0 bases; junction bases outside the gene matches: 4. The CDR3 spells CASSLRGTDQETQYF. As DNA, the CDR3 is TGTGCCAGCAGCTTGAGGGGGACAGACCAAGAGACCCAGTACTTC.

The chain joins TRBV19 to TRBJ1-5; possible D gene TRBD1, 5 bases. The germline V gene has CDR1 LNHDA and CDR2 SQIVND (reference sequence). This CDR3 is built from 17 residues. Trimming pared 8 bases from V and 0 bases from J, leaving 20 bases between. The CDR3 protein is CASVREGSIYSNQPQHF. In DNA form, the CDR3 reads TGTGCCAGTGTCAGGGAGGGGTCGATTTATAGCAATCAGCCCCAGCATTTT.

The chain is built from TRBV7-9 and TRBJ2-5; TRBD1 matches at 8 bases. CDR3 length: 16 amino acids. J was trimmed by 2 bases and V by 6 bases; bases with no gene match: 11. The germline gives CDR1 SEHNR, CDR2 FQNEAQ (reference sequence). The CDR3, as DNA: TGTGCCAGCAGTCCCAGCTACAGGGGGATGCAAGAGACCCAGTACTTC. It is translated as CASSPSYRGMQETQYF. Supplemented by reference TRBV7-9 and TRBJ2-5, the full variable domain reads DTGVSQNPRHKITKRGQNVTFRCDPISEHNRLYWYRQTLGQGPEFLTYFQNEAQLEKSRLLSDRFSAERPKGSFSTLEIQRTEQGDSAMYLCASSPSYRGMQETQYFGPGTRLLVL.

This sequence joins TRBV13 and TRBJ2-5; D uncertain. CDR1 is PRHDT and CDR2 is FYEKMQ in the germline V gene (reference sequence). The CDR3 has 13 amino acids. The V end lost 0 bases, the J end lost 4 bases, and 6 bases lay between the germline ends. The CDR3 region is CASSLGKGETQYF. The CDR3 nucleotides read TGTGCCAGCAGCTTAGGCAAGGGAGAGACCCAGTACTTC.

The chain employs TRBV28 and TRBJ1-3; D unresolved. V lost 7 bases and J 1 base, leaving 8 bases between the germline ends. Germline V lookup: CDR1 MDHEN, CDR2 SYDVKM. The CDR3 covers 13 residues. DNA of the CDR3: TGTGCCAGCAAGTTCTTGTCTGGAAACACCATATATTTT. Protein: CASKFLSGNTIYF.

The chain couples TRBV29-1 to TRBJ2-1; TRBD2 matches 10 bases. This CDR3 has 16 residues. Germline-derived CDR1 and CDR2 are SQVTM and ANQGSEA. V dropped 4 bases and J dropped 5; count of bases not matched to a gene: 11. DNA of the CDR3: TGCAGCGTTGCGGGGCACGGGACTAGCGCCCACAATGAGCAGTTCTTC. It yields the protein CSVAGHGTSAHNEQFF.

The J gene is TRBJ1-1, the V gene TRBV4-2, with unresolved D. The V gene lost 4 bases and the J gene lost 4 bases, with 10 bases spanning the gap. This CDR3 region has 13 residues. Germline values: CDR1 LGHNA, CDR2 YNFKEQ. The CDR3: CASSRIGTTEAFF. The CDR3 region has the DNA TGTGCCAGCAGCCGAATTGGTACCACTGAAGCTTTCTTT.